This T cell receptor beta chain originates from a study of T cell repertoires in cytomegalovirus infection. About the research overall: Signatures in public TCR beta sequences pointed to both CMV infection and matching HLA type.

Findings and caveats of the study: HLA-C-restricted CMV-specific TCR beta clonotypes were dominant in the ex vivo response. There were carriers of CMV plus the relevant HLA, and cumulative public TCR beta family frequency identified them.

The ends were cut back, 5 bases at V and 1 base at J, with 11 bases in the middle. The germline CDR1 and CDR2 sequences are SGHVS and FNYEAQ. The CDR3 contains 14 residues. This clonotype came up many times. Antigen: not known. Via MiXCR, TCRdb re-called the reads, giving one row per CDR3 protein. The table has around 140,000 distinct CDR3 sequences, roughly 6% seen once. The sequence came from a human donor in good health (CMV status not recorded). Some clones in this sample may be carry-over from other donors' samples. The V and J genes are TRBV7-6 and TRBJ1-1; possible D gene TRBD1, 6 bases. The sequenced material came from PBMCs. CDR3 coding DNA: TGTGCCAGCAGCGCATTACAGGGGAACACTGAAGCTTTCTTT. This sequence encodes CASSALQGNTEAFF. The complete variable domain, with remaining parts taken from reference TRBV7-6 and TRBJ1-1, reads GAGVSQSPRYKVTKRGQDVALRCDPISGHVSLYWYRQALGQGPEFLTYFNYEAQQDKSGLPNDRFSAERPEGSISTLTIQRTEQRDSAMYRCASSALQGNTEAFFGQGTRLTVV.